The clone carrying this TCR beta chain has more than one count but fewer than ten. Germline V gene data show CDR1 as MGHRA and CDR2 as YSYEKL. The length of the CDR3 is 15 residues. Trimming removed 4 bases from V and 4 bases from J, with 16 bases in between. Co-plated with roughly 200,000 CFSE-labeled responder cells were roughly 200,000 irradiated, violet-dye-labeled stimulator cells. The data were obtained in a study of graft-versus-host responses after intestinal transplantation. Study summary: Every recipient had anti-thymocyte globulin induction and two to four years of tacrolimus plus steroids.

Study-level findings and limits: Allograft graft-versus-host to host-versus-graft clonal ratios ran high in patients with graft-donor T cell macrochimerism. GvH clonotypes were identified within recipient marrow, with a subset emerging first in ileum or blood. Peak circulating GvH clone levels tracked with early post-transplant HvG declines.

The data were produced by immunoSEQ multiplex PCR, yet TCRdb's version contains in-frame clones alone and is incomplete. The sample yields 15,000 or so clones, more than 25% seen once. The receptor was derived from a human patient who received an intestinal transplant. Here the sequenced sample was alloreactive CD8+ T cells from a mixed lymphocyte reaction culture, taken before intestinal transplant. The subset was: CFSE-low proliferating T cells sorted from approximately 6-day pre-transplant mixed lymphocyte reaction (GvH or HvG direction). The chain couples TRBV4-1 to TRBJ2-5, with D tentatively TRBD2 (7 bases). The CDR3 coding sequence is TGCGCCAGCAGCCGGGAGGGGGGGCCATTAGAGACCCAGTACTTC. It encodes CASSREGGPLETQYF.